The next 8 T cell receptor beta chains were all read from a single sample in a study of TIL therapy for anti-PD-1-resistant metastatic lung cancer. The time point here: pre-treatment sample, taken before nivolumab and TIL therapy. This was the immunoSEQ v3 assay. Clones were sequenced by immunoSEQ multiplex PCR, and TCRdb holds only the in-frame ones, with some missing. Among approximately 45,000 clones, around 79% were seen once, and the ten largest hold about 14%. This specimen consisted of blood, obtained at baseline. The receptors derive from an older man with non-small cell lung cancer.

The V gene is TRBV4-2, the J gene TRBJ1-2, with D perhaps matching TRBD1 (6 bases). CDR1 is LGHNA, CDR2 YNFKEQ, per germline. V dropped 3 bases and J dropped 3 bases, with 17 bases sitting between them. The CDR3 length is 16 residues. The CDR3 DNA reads TGTGCCAGCAGCCATTCGAGCCAGGGGTCCGACTATGGCTACACCTTC. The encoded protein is CASSHSSQGSDYGYTF.

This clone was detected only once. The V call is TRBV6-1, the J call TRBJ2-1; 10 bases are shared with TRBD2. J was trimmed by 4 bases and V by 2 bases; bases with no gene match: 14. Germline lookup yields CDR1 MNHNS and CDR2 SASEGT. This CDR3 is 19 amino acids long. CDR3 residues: CASSERGQATSGKYNEQFF. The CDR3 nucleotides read TGTGCCAGCAGTGAACGGGGACAGGCTACTAGCGGGAAATACAATGAGCAGTTCTTC.

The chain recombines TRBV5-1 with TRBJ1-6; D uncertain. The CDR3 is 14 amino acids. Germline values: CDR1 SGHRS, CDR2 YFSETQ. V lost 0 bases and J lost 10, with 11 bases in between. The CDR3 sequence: CASSLGDRSSPLHF. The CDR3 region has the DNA TGCGCCAGCAGCTTGGGGGATCGGAGCTCACCCCTCCACTTT.

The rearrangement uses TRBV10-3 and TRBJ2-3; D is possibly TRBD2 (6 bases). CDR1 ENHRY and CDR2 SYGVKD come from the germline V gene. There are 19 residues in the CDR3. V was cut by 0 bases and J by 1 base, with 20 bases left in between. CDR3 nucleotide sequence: TGTGCCATCAGTGAGTCGAAACTGGAACCGGGGGTTCGCACAGATACGCAGTATTTT. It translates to CAISESKLEPGVRTDTQYF.

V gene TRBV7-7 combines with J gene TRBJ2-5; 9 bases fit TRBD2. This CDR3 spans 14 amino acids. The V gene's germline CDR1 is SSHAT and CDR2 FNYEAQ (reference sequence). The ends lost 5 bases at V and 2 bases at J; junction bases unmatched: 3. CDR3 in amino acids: CASSSGGSQETQYF. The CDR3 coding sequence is TGTGCCAGCAGCAGCGGGGGGAGTCAAGAGACCCAGTACTTC.

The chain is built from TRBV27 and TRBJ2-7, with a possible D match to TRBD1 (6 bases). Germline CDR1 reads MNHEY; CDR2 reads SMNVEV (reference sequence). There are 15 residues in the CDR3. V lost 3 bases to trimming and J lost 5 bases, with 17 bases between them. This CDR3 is CASSLRGQGRDEQYF. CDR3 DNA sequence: TGTGCCAGCAGTTTGAGGGGCCAGGGGCGCGACGAGCAGTACTTC.

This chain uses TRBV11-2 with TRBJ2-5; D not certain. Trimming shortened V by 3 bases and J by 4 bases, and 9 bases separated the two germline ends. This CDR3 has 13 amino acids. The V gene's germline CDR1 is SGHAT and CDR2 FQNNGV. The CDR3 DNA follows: TGTGCCAGCAGCTTGGGTAGGGCAGAGACCCAGTACTTC. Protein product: CASSLGRAETQYF.

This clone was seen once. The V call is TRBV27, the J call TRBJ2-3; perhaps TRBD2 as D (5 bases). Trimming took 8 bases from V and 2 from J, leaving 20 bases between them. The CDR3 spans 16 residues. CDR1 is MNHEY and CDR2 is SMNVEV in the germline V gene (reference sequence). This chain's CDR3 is CASSTFEGEVTDTQYF. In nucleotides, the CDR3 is TGTGCCAGCTCCACCTTCGAGGGCGAAGTCACAGATACGCAGTATTTT.